This record covers a single T cell receptor (beta chain). The data are from a study of early stage breast cancer tumors. Repertoires were generated with immunoSEQ multiplex PCR, while TCRdb's copy carries only in-frame clones and drops some. The sample carries 35,000 to 45,000 clones, roughly 72% recorded once. Sequenced input: blood. The source of this sequence is a person between 60 and 69 years old with breast cancer.

The CDR3 DNA is TGCGCCACCTCAATCCAGGCAGGGTGGTTATACGAGCAGTACTTC. This encodes CATSIQAGWLYEQYF. The V gene is TRBV5-1, the J gene TRBJ2-7; TRBD1 is a possible D gene (5 bases). CDR3 length: 15 amino acids. V gave up 9 bases and J gave up 4 bases, with 23 bases separating them. CDR1 is SGHRS, CDR2 YFSETQ, per germline.